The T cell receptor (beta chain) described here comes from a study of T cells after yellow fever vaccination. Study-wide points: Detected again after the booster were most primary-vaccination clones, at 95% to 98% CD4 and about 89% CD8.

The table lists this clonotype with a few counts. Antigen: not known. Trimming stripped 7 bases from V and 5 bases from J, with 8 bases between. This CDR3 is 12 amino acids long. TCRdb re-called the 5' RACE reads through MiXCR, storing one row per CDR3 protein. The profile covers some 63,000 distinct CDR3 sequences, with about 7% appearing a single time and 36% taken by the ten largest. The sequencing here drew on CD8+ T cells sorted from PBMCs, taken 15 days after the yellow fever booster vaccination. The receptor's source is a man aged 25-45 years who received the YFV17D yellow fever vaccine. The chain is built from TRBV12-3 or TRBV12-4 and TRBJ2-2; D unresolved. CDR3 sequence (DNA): TGTGCCAGCAAGGTGGGGACCGGGGAGCTGTTTTTT. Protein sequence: CASKVGTGELFF.